Included here is one T cell receptor (beta chain) sequence, with context. The data are from a study of blood T cell repertoires in COVID-19. Across the whole study: PBMCs, B-cell-depleted T cells, or T cells provided the cDNA or gDNA that made up the material.

V lost 3 bases, J lost 0 bases, and 12 bases lay in between. The CDR3 spans 15 residues. Germline CDR1 DFQATT, CDR2 SNEGSKA (reference sequence). In the original analysis: Reference gene primers were amplified, and this amplification served to estimate nucleated cell counts. TCRdb's copy holds only in-frame clones and misses some; the assay was immunoSEQ multiplex PCR. V and J calls and clone size are those listed in that table; D and trimming were worked out from the DNA. This repertoire shows approximately 82,000 clones, roughly 89% found once; its top ten account for around 13%. The sequence derives from a man between 65 and 85 years old with active or convalescent COVID-19. Sequencing was carried out using peripheral blood. V and J are TRBV20-1 and TRBJ2-1; D ambiguous. For the CDR3, the DNA is TGCAGTGCTAGTTCCCTTAGAAGCTCCTACAATGAGCAGTTCTTC. The encoded protein is CSASSLRSSYNEQFF.